Sequencing of this T cell receptor (beta chain) was carried out in a study of cytomegalovirus exposure and HLA in healthy donors. Vbeta (60) and Jbeta (13) primers were used in the PCR. Sequencing used immunoSEQ multiplex PCR; TCRdb keeps in-frame clones, though not all of them. This table holds roughly 74,000 clones. Germline V gene sequence: CDR1 GTSNPN, CDR2 SVGIG (reference sequence). The CDR3 is 13 residues long. Trimming pared 7 bases from V and 1 base from J, leaving 12 bases between. General study results and limits: Per a later analysis, HLA-associated TCR beta chains showed more clonal expansion than other, equally common TCR beta chains. In vitro work confirmed that a few CMV-associated chains recognize CMV antigens. As immune exposure information, only CMV serostatus was available.

As regards this clone: The antigen remains undetermined.

V is TRBV30 and J is TRBJ2-3, with a tentative D call TRBD2 (6 bases). The clonotype comes from a female donor in good health and CMV-seropositive. Sequenced input: PBMCs. The CDR3 bases are TGTGCCTATCGGGGGTGGGGCACAGATACGCAGTATTTT. Amino acids: CAYRGWGTDTQYF. Supplemented by reference TRBV30 and TRBJ2-3, the full variable domain reads SQTIHQWPATLVQPVGSPLSLECTVEGTSNPNLYWYRQAAGRGLQLLFYSVGIGQISSEVPQNLSASRPQDRQFILSSKKLLLSDSGFYLCAYRGWGTDTQYFGPGTRLTVL.